Listed below are T cell receptor beta chains from one sample, sequenced in a study of blood T cell repertoires in COVID-19. Only in-frame clones appear in the TCRdb table, and some are missing; sequencing was by immunoSEQ multiplex PCR. The profile shows roughly 100,000 clones, about 91% of them singletons. Sample: peripheral blood. The receptors stem from a human donor in a cohort sampled during active COVID-19. The CDR3 runs from the conserved cysteine through the conserved F or W. D genes are given only for firm matches. Only some rows state a clone size, as once, few, many or a class for expanded clones.

J gene: TRBJ1-6; clone size: -; V gene: TRBV11-2; D gene: -; CDR3 DNA: TGTGCCAGCAGCTTATGGGGGGGGCCCGGGGTTAATTCACCCCTCCACTTT; CDR3 protein: CASSLWGGPGVNSPLHF
J gene: TRBJ2-5; clone size: -; V gene: TRBV24-1; D gene: -; CDR3 DNA: TGTGCCACCAGTGAACCCGGAAGGGGGACCCAGTACTTC; CDR3 protein: CATSEPGRGTQYF
J gene: TRBJ2-3; clone size: -; V gene: TRBV5-6; D gene: -; CDR3 DNA: TGTGCCAGCAGCTTGGCCCCGGGACACAACACAGATACGCAGTATTTT; CDR3 protein: CASSLAPGHNTDTQYF
J gene: TRBJ2-1; clone size: -; V gene: TRBV9; D gene: TRBD2; CDR3 DNA: TGTGCCAGCAGCGTAGCCGGACTAGCGAAAAATAATGAGCAGTTCTTC; CDR3 protein: CASSVAGLAKNNEQFF
J gene: TRBJ1-2; clone size: -; V gene: TRBV20-1; D gene: -; CDR3 DNA: TGCAGTGCTTGGGCCGGTCGAGGCTACACCTTC; CDR3 protein: CSAWAGRGYTF
J gene: TRBJ2-7; clone size: -; V gene: TRBV4-2; D gene: -; CDR3 DNA: TGTGCCAGCAGCCAGGAACGACTGGCCTACGAGCAGTACTTC; CDR3 protein: CASSQERLAYEQYF
J gene: TRBJ1-2; clone size: once; V gene: TRBV6-5; D gene: -; CDR3 DNA: TGTGCCAGCAGTTACCTAGCAGGGGACGGCTACACCTTC; CDR3 protein: CASSYLAGDGYTF
J gene: TRBJ1-1; clone size: -; V gene: TRBV7-8; D gene: -; CDR3 DNA: TGTGCCAGCAGCTTTTCTTCAGGGGTTCGCGACACTGAAGCTTTCTTT; CDR3 protein: CASSFSSGVRDTEAFF
J gene: TRBJ1-1; clone size: -; V gene: TRBV29-1; D gene: TRBD1; CDR3 DNA: TGCAGCGTTGACAGGGGGGAGGCTGAAGCTTTCTTT; CDR3 protein: CSVDRGEAEAFF
J gene: TRBJ2-3; clone size: -; V gene: TRBV27; D gene: -; CDR3 DNA: TGTGCCAGCAGCCGTCCCAGCACAGATACGCAGTATTTT; CDR3 protein: CASSRPSTDTQYF
J gene: TRBJ2-7; clone size: -; V gene: TRBV7-2; D gene: TRBD1; CDR3 DNA: TGTGCCAGCAGCCTCGGACAGGAACGCTACGAGCAGTACTTC; CDR3 protein: CASSLGQERYEQYF
J gene: TRBJ2-6; clone size: -; V gene: TRBV9; D gene: -; CDR3 DNA: TGTGCCAGCAGCGGAGGATGGGACACCCGCTCTGGGGCCAACGTCCTGACTTTC; CDR3 protein: CASSGGWDTRSGANVLTF
J gene: TRBJ1-3; clone size: -; V gene: TRBV28; D gene: TRBD1; CDR3 DNA: TGTGCCAGCAGTTTTATAAGGGGGCGATCTGGAAACACCATATATTTT; CDR3 protein: CASSFIRGRSGNTIYF
J gene: TRBJ2-1; clone size: -; V gene: TRBV19; D gene: TRBD2; CDR3 DNA: TGTGCCAGTAGTATAGCCGATCTAGCGGGAGGGGGCAATGAGCAGTTCTTC; CDR3 protein: CASSIADLAGGGNEQFF
J gene: TRBJ1-1; clone size: once; V gene: TRBV3-1/TRBV3-2; D gene: -; CDR3 DNA: TGTGCCAGCAGCTCTCCCGGACTCACTGAAGCTTTCTTT; CDR3 protein: CASSSPGLTEAFF
J gene: TRBJ1-4; clone size: -; V gene: TRBV29-1; D gene: -; CDR3 DNA: TGCAGCGTTTATTACAGAGAAAAACTGTTTTTT; CDR3 protein: CSVYYREKLFF
J gene: TRBJ2-2; clone size: -; V gene: TRBV24-1; D gene: TRBD2; CDR3 DNA: TGTGCCACCAGTGACCTTAGCGGGGGGCGGTTCACCGGGGAGCTGTTTTTT; CDR3 protein: CATSDLSGGRFTGELFF
J gene: TRBJ2-5; clone size: -; V gene: TRBV6-2/TRBV6-3; D gene: TRBD2; CDR3 DNA: TGTGCCAGCAGTTACCACGGCGGGACTAGGGCTCTGGAGACCCAGTACTTC; CDR3 protein: CASSYHGGTRALETQYF
J gene: TRBJ1-2; clone size: -; V gene: TRBV2; D gene: -; CDR3 DNA: TGTGCCAGCAGCCCCACAGGTTTCAGTGGCTACACCTTC; CDR3 protein: CASSPTGFSGYTF
J gene: TRBJ2-3; clone size: -; V gene: TRBV28; D gene: TRBD2; CDR3 DNA: TGTGCCCTAACCCGAGCGGGAGGAGGAACAGATACGCAGTATTTT; CDR3 protein: CALTRAGGGTDTQYF
J gene: TRBJ1-1; clone size: -; V gene: TRBV7-6; D gene: TRBD1; CDR3 DNA: TGTGCCAGCAGCCAGGGGGTGAACACTGAAGCTTTCTTT; CDR3 protein: CASSQGVNTEAFF
J gene: TRBJ2-7; clone size: few; V gene: TRBV3-1/TRBV3-2; D gene: -; CDR3 DNA: TGTGCCAGCAGGGCTGGGGGGGGCCGGCTTCTCTACGAGCAGTACTTC; CDR3 protein: CASRAGGGRLLYEQYF
J gene: TRBJ2-7; clone size: once; V gene: TRBV27; D gene: -; CDR3 DNA: TGTGCCAGCACAATTTTCCCCGGTGACTACGAGCAGTACTTC; CDR3 protein: CASTIFPGDYEQYF
J gene: TRBJ2-3; clone size: -; V gene: TRBV7-7; D gene: -; CDR3 DNA: TGTGCTAGCAGCCACGTGGTGGGTCAGGACACAGATACGCAGTATTTT; CDR3 protein: CASSHVVGQDTDTQYF
J gene: TRBJ2-5; clone size: -; V gene: TRBV5-1; D gene: TRBD2; CDR3 DNA: TGCGCCAGCAGCCCTGGACTAGCGGGAAAAGTGACCCAGTACTTC; CDR3 protein: CASSPGLAGKVTQYF
J gene: TRBJ2-2; clone size: few; V gene: TRBV10-3; D gene: TRBD2; CDR3 DNA: TGTGCCATCAGTGATCCTAGCGGGATCGTGGGCGGGGAGCTGTTTTTT; CDR3 protein: CAISDPSGIVGGELFF
J gene: TRBJ2-3; clone size: -; V gene: TRBV2; D gene: -; CDR3 DNA: TGTGCCAGCAGTGAGCTAAGGGAGCCAGATACGCAGTATTTT; CDR3 protein: CASSELREPDTQYF
J gene: TRBJ2-3; clone size: -; V gene: TRBV5-1; D gene: TRBD2; CDR3 DNA: TGCGCCAGCAGCTATCGACTAGCCGGGGGAGATACGCAGTATTTT; CDR3 protein: CASSYRLAGGDTQYF
J gene: TRBJ1-1; clone size: once; V gene: TRBV7-8; D gene: -; CDR3 DNA: TGTGCCAGCAGCCCAGGGCGCACTGAAGCTTTCTTT; CDR3 protein: CASSPGRTEAFF
J gene: TRBJ2-7; clone size: -; V gene: TRBV9; D gene: -; CDR3 DNA: TGTGCCAGCAGCTCTCAGGGCGGTAACTACGAGCAGTACTTC; CDR3 protein: CASSSQGGNYEQYF
J gene: TRBJ2-3; clone size: -; V gene: TRBV3-1/TRBV3-2; D gene: TRBD1; CDR3 DNA: TGTGCCAGCAGCCAAGGGGGACAGGGTCGACCAGATACGCAGTATTTT; CDR3 protein: CASSQGGQGRPDTQYF
J gene: TRBJ2-1; clone size: -; V gene: TRBV7-2; D gene: -; CDR3 DNA: TGTGCCAGCAGCTCGATGGAAGCAGGTGAGCAGTTCTTC; CDR3 protein: CASSSMEAGEQFF
J gene: TRBJ2-1; clone size: -; V gene: TRBV7-7; D gene: TRBD1; CDR3 DNA: TGTGCTAGCAGCTTACAGGGGACAGGGGGGCCCAATGAGCAGTTCTTC; CDR3 protein: CASSLQGTGGPNEQFF
J gene: TRBJ2-7; clone size: -; V gene: TRBV4-3; D gene: -; CDR3 DNA: TGCGCCAGCAGCCAAGATCCTAGGGGCTACGAGCAGTACTTC; CDR3 protein: CASSQDPRGYEQYF
J gene: TRBJ2-7; clone size: -; V gene: TRBV28; D gene: -; CDR3 DNA: TGTGCCAGCAGTTTAAAGACAGGCTACTCTTCCTACGAGCAGTACTTC; CDR3 protein: CASSLKTGYSSYEQYF
J gene: TRBJ1-1; clone size: -; V gene: TRBV19; D gene: TRBD1; CDR3 DNA: TGTGCCAGTTCTTTGAGGACAGGGGAAGCTTTCTTT; CDR3 protein: CASSLRTGEAFF
J gene: TRBJ2-4; clone size: -; V gene: TRBV14; D gene: TRBD2; CDR3 DNA: TGTGCCAGCAGTTCCACCGGGGGGGGACTGAACATTCAGTACTTC; CDR3 protein: CASSSTGGGLNIQYF
J gene: TRBJ1-2; clone size: -; V gene: TRBV28; D gene: TRBD1; CDR3 DNA: TGTGCCAGCAGTTACCGGGACAGGGGACCTAACTATGGCTACACCTTC; CDR3 protein: CASSYRDRGPNYGYTF
J gene: TRBJ2-5; clone size: few; V gene: TRBV25-1; D gene: -; CDR3 DNA: TGTGCCAGCACCGTCCGCGACAGAGATTTTTCCCAAGAGACCCAGTACTTC; CDR3 protein: CASTVRDRDFSQETQYF
J gene: TRBJ1-5; clone size: -; V gene: TRBV3-1/TRBV3-2; D gene: TRBD1; CDR3 DNA: TGTGCCAGCAGCCCCCGGGGACAGGAGAATAGCAATCAGCCCCAGCATTTT; CDR3 protein: CASSPRGQENSNQPQHF
J gene: TRBJ2-5; clone size: -; V gene: TRBV10-3; D gene: TRBD2; CDR3 DNA: TGTGCCAGCACTAGCGGGGTCGAGACCCAGTACTTC; CDR3 protein: CASTSGVETQYF
J gene: TRBJ2-3; clone size: -; V gene: TRBV3-1/TRBV3-2; D gene: -; CDR3 DNA: TGTGCCAGCAGCCGGGGGCGGACTAGGATTGCAGATACGCAGTATTTT; CDR3 protein: CASSRGRTRIADTQYF
J gene: TRBJ2-1; clone size: -; V gene: TRBV7-9; D gene: TRBD1; CDR3 DNA: TGTGCCAGCAGCTTAGGGACAGGGATGAATGAGCAGTTCTTC; CDR3 protein: CASSLGTGMNEQFF
J gene: TRBJ1-2; clone size: -; V gene: TRBV18; D gene: TRBD1; CDR3 DNA: TGTGCCAGCTCACCTCAAAAGGACAGGGACGGCTACACCTTC; CDR3 protein: CASSPQKDRDGYTF
J gene: TRBJ2-5; clone size: -; V gene: TRBV28; D gene: -; CDR3 DNA: TGTGCCAGCAGGAGACCCCAGCGGCCACAAGAGACCCAGTACTTC; CDR3 protein: CASRRPQRPQETQYF
J gene: TRBJ2-7; clone size: -; V gene: TRBV27; D gene: -; CDR3 DNA: TGTGCCAGCAGTTCTACAGGGTCCTACGAGCAGTACTTC; CDR3 protein: CASSSTGSYEQYF
J gene: TRBJ2-7; clone size: -; V gene: TRBV7-2; D gene: -; CDR3 DNA: TGTGCCAGCAGCTTATCCCAGGTTCCGTCCTACGAGCAGTACTTC; CDR3 protein: CASSLSQVPSYEQYF
J gene: TRBJ1-1; clone size: -; V gene: TRBV5-1; D gene: -; CDR3 DNA: TGCGCCAGCAGCTTGGTCAGTACCAACACTGAAGCTTTCTTT; CDR3 protein: CASSLVSTNTEAFF